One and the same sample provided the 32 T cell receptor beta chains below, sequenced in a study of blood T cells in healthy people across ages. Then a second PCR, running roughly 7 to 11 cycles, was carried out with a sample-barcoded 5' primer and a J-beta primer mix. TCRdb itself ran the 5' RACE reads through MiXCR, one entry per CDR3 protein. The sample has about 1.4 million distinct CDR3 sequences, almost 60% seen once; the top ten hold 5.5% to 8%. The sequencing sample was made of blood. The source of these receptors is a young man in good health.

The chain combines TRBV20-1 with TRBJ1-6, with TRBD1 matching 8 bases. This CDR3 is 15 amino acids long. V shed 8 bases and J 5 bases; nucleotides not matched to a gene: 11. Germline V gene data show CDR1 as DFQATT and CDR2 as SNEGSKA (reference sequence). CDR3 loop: CSCQGAALHNSPLHF. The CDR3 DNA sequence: TGCAGTTGCCAGGGGGCGGCCCTCCATAATTCACCCCTCCACTTT.

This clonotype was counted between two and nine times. The CDR3 loop reads CSAHRGPSYEQYF. The DNA of the CDR3 is TGCAGTGCTCACAGGGGGCCTTCTTACGAGCAGTACTTC. The V call is TRBV20-1, the J call TRBJ2-7; 9 bases fit TRBD1. With V trimmed by 5 bases and J by 4 bases, 6 bases remained unmatched. CDR1 is DFQATT, CDR2 SNEGSKA, per germline (reference sequence). The CDR3 extends over 13 amino acids.

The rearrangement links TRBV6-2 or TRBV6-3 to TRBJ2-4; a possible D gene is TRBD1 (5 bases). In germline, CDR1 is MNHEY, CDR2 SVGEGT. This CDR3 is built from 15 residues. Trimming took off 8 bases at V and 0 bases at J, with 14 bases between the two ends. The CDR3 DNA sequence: TGTGCCAGCTCCAGGGAAGAGGTAGCCAAAAACATTCAGTACTTC. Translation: CASSREEVAKNIQYF.

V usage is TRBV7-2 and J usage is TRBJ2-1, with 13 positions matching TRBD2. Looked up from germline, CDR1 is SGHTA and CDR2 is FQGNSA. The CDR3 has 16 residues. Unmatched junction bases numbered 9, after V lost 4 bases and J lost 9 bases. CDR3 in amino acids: CASSSLAGGPNREQFF. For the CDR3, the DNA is TGTGCCAGCAGCTCACTAGCGGGGGGGCCCAACCGTGAGCAGTTCTTC.

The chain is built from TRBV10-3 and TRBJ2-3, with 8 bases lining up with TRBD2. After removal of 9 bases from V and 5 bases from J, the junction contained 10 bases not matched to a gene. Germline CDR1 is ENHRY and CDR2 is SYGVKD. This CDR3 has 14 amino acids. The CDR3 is CAIRAGGGGDTQYF. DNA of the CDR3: TGTGCCATACGGGCGGGAGGTGGTGGAGATACGCAGTATTTT.

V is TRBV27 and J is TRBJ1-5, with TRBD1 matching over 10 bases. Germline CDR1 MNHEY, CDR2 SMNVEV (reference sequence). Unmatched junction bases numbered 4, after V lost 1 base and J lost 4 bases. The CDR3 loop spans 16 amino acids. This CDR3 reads CASSLFGQGGNQPQHF. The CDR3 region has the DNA TGTGCCAGCAGTTTATTTGGACAGGGGGGGAATCAGCCCCAGCATTTT.

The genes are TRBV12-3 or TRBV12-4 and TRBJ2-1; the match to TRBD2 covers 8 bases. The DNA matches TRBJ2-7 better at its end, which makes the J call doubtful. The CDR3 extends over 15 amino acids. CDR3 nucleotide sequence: TGTGCCAGCAGGTTTCTAGCGGGCTCCTACAATGAGCAGTACTTC. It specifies CASRFLAGSYNEQYF.

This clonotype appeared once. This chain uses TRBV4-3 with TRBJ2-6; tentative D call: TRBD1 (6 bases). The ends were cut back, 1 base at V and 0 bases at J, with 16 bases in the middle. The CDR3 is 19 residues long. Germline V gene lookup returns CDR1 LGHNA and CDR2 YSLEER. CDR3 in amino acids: CASSQGGSRGFSGANVLTF. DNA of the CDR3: TGCGCCAGCAGCCAAGGAGGTTCGAGGGGGTTCTCTGGGGCCAACGTCCTGACTTTC.

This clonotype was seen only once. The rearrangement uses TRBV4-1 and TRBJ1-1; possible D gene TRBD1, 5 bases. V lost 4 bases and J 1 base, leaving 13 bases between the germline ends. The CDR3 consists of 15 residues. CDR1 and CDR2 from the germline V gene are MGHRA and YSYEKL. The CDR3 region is CASSPSGTQNTEAFF. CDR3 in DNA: TGCGCCAGCAGCCCCTCCGGGACTCAGAACACTGAAGCTTTCTTT.

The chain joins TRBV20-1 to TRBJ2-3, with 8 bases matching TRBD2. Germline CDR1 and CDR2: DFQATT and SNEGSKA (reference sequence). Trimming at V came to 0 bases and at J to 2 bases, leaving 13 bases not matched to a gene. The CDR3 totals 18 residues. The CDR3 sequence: CSARDILSGGGPTDTQYF. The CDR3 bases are TGCAGTGCTAGAGATATCCTCTCCGGCGGGGGGCCCACAGATACGCAGTATTTT.

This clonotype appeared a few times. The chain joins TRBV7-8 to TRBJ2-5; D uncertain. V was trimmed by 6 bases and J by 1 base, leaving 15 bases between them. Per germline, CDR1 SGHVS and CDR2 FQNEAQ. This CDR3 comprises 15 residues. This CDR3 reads CASSLVGTAQETQYF. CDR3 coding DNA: TGTGCCAGCAGTCTAGTCGGCACAGCCCAAGAGACCCAGTACTTC.

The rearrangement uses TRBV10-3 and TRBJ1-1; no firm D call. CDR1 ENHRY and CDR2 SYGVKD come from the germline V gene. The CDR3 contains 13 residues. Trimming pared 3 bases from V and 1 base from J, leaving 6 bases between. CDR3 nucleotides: TGTGCCATCAGTGAACCCGGGAACACTGAAGCTTTCTTT. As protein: CAISEPGNTEAFF.

The CDR3 DNA reads TGTGCCAGCAGCCAAGTCGAGGGCACGCAGTATTTT. Translating it yields CASSQVEGTQYF. This chain uses TRBV3-1 with TRBJ2-3; perhaps TRBD2 as D (5 bases). Germline V gene lookup returns CDR1 LGHDT and CDR2 YNNKEL (reference sequence). V lost 1 base to trimming and J lost 9 bases, with 8 bases between them. CDR3 length: 12 amino acids.

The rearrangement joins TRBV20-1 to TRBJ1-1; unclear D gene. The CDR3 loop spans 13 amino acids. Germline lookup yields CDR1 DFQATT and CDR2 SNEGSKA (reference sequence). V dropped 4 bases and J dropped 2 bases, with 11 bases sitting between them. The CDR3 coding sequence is TGCAGTGCTACTGAGAGGCATAACACTGAAGCTTTCTTT. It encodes CSATERHNTEAFF.

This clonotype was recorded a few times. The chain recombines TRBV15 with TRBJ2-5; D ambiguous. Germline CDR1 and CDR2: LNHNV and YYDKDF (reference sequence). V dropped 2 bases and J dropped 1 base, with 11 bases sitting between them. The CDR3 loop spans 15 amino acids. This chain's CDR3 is CATSRTTTLQETQYF. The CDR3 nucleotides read TGTGCCACCAGCAGAACAACAACCCTCCAAGAGACCCAGTACTTC.

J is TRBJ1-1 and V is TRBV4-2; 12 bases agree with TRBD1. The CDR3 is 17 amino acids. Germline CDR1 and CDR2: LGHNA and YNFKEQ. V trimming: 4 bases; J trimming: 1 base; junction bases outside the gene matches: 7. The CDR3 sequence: CASSRPGQGAGNTEAFF. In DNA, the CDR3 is TGTGCCAGCAGCCGTCCGGGACAGGGGGCTGGGAACACTGAAGCTTTCTTT.

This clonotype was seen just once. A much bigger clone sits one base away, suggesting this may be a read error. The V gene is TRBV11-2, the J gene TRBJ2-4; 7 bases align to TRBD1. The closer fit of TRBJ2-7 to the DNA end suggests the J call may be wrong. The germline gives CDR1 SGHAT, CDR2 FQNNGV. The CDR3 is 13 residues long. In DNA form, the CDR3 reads TGTGCCGGCAGCCAGGGACAGAACTACGAGCAGTACTTC. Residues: CAGSQGQNYEQYF.

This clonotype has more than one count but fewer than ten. The CDR3 is CASSADRNTVMGTDTQYF. In DNA, the CDR3 is TGTGCCAGCAGCGCGGACCGAAACACGGTAATGGGCACAGATACGCAGTATTTT. V usage is TRBV9 and J usage is TRBJ2-3; D call uncertain. The V end was cut by 3 bases, the J end by 1 base, with 21 bases between. This CDR3 contains 18 residues. The germline CDR1 and CDR2 sequences are SGDLS and YYNGEE.

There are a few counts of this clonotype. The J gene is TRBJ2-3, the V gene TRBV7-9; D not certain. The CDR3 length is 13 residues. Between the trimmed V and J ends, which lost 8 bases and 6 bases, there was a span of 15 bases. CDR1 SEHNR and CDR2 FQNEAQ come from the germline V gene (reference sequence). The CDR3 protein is CASLPESLDTQYF. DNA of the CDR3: TGTGCCAGCTTACCTGAGTCCCTTGATACGCAGTATTTT.

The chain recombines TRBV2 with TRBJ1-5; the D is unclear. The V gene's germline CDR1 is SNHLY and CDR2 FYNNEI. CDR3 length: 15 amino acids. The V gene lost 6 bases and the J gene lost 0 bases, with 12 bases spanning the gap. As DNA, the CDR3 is TGTGCCAGCAGGCCTCGGGATCTTAGCAATCAGCCCCAGCATTTT. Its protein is CASRPRDLSNQPQHF.

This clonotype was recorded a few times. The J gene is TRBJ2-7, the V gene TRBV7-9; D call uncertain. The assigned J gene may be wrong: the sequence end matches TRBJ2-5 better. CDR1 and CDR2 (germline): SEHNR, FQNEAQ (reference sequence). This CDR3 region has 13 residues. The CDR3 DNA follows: TGTGCCAGCAGCTTAATACCGCCAGAGACCCAGTACTTC. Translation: CASSLIPPETQYF.

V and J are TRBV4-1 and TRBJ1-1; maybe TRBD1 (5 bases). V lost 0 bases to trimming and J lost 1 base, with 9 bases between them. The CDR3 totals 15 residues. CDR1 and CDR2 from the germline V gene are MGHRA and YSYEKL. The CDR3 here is CASSQDTGGNTEAFF. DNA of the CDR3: TGCGCCAGCAGCCAAGATACAGGAGGGAACACTGAAGCTTTCTTT.

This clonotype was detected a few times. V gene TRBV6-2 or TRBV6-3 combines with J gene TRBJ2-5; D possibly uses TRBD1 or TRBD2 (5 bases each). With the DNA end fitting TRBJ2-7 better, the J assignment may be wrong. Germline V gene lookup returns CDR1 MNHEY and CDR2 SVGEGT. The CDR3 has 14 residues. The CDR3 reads CASSTGTEPYEQYF. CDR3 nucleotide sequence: TGTGCCAGCAGTACTGGGACGGAACCCTACGAGCAGTACTTC.

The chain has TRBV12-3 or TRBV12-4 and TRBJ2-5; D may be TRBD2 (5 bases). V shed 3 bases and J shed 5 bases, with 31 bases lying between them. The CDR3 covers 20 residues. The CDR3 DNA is TGTGCCAGCAGTTTTTGGGTTCGCCCGGAGGATAAGGCGCCTACCGAGACCCAGTACTTC. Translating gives CASSFWVRPEDKAPTETQYF.

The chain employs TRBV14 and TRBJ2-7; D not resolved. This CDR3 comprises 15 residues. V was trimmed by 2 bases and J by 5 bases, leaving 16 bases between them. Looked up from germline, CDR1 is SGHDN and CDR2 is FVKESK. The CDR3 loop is CASSQFATYPNEQYF. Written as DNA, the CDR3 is TGTGCCAGCAGCCAATTCGCGACATACCCTAACGAGCAGTACTTC.

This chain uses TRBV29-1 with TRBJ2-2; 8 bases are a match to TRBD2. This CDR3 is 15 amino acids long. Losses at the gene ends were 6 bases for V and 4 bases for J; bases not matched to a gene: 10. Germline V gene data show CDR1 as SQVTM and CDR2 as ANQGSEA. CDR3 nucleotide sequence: TGCAGCGTAGACCCGGGACTAGGCGGCACCGGGGAGCTGTTTTTT. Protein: CSVDPGLGGTGELFF.

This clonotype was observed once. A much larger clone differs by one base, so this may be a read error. The CDR3 DNA is TGCGCCAGCAGTGATGACAGGAGGTACCAAGAGACCCAGTTCTTC. Protein product: CASSDDRRYQETQFF. The chain uses TRBV10-2 and TRBJ2-5, with D perhaps TRBD1 (6 bases). TRBJ2-1 explains the end of the DNA better; the J call may be wrong. The CDR3 contains 15 residues. Germline V gene lookup returns CDR1 WSHSY and CDR2 SAAADI.

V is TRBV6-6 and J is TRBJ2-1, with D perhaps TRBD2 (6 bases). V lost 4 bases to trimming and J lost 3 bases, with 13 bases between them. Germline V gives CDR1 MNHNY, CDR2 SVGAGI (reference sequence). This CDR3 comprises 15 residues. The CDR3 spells CASSLDGGNYNEQFF. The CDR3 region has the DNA TGTGCCAGCAGTTTGGATGGCGGGAACTACAATGAGCAGTTCTTC.

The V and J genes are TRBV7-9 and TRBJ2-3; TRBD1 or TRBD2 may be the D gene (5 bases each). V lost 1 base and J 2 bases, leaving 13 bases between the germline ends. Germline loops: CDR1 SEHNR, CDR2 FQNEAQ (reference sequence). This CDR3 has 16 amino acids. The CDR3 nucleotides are TGTGCCAGCAGCTTAGGAGGGGCCGGATCCACAGATACGCAGTATTTT. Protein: CASSLGGAGSTDTQYF.

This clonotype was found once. The CDR3 loop reads CASSDVFPWGLAGERGVGELFF. The DNA for the CDR3 is TGTGCCAGCAGCGACGTATTTCCCTGGGGACTAGCGGGAGAAAGAGGAGTCGGGGAGCTGTTTTTT. This chain links TRBV11-2 with TRBJ2-2; TRBD2 matches at 14 bases. This CDR3 contains 22 residues. Per germline, CDR1 SGHAT and CDR2 FQNNGV. The junction had 24 bases not matched to a gene; V was cut back by 5 bases and J by 7 bases.

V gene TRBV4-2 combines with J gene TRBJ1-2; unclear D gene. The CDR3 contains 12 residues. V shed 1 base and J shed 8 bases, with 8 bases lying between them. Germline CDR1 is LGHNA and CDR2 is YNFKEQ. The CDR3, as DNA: TGTGCCAGCAGCCAAGTCTCCGGCGGCTACACCTTC. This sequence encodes CASSQVSGGYTF.

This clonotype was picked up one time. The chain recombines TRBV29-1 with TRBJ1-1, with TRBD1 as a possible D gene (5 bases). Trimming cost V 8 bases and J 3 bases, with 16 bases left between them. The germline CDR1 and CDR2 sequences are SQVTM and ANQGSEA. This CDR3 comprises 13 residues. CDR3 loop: CSSAAGGDTEAFF. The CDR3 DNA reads TGCAGCTCTGCTGCTGGGGGGGACACTGAAGCTTTCTTT.